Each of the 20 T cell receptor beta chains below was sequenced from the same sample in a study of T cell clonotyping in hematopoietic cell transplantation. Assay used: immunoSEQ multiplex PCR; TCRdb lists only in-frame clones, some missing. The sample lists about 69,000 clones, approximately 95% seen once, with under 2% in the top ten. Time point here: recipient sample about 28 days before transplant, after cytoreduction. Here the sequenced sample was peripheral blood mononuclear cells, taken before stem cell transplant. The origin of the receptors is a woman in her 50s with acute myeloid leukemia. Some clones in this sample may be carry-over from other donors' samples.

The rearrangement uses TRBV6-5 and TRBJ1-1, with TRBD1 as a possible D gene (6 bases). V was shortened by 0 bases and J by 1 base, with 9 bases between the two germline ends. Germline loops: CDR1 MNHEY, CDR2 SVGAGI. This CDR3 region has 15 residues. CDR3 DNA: TGTGCCAGCAGTTACTCGAACAGGGCGAACACTGAAGCTTTCTTT. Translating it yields CASSYSNRANTEAFF.

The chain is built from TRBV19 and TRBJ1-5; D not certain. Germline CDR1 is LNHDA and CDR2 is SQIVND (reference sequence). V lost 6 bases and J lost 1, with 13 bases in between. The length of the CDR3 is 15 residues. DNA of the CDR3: TGTGCCAGTAGCTGGTCGACGGGAAGCAATCAGCCCCAGCATTTT. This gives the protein CASSWSTGSNQPQHF.

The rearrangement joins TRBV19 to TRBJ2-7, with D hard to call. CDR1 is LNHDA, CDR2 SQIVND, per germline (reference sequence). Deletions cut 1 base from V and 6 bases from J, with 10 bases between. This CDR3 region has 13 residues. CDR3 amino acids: CASSIVWSREQYF. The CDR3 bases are TGTGCCAGTAGTATAGTTTGGTCGCGCGAGCAGTACTTC.

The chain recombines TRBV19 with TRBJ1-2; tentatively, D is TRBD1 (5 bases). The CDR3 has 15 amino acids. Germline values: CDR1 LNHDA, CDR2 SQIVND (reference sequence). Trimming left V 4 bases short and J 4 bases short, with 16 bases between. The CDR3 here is CASSRERDGIYGYTF. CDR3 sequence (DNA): TGTGCCAGTAGTAGAGAGCGGGACGGAATCTATGGCTACACCTTC. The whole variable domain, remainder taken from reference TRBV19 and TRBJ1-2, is DGGITQSPKYLFRKEGQNVTLSCEQNLNHDAMYWYRQDPGQGLRLIYYSQIVNDFQKGDIAEGYSVSREKKESFPLTVTSAQKNPTAFYLCASSRERDGIYGYTFGSGTRLTVV.

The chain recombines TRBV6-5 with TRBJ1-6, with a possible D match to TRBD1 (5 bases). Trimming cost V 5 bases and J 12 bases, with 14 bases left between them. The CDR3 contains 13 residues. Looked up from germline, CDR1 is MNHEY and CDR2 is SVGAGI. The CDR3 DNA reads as TGTGCCAGCAGTCACAGATCAGGGTTACCCCTCCACTTT. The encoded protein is CASSHRSGLPLHF.

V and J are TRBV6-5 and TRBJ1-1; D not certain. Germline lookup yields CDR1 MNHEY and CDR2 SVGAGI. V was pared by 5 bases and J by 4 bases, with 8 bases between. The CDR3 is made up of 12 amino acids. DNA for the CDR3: TGTGCCAGCAGTGCGGTGGGCACTGAAGCTTTCTTT. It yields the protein CASSAVGTEAFF.

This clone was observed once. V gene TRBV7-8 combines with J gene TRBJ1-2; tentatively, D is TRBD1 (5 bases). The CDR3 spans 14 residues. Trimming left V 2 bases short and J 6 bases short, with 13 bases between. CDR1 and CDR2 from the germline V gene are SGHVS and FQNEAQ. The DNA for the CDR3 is TGTGCCAGCAGCTTAAGTTGGGGCAGCCATGGCTACACCTTC. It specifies CASSLSWGSHGYTF.

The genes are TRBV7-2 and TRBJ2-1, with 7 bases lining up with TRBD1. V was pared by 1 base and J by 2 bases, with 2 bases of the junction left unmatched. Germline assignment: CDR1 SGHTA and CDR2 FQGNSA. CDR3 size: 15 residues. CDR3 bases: TGTGCCAGCAGCTTAGGGGACAGCACCTACAATGAGCAGTTCTTC. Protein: CASSLGDSTYNEQFF.

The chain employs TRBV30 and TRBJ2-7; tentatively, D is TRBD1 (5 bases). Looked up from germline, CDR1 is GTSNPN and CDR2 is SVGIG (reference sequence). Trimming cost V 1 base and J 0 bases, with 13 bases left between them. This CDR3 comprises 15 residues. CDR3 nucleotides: TGTGCCTGGAGTGGCCCCGGGCAGGGCTCCTACGAGCAGTACTTC. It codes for CAWSGPGQGSYEQYF.

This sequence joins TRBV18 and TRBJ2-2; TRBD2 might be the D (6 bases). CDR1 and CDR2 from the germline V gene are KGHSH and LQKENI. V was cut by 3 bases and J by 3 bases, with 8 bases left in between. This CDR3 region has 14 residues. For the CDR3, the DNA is TGTGCCAGCTCACCGGGGGAGGACACCGGGGAGCTGTTTTTT. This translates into CASSPGEDTGELFF.

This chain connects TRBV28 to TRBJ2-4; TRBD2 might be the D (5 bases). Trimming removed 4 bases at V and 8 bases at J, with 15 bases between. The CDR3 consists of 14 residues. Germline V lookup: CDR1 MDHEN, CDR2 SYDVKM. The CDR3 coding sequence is TGTGCCAGCAGTTCTCGGGGTTCGATATACATTCAGTACTTC. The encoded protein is CASSSRGSIYIQYF.

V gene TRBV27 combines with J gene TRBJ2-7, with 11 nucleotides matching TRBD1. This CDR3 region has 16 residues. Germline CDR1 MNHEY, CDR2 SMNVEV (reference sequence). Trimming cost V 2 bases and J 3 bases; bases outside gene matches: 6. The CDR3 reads CASSLGGTGGLYEQYF. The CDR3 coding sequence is TGTGCCAGCAGTTTAGGCGGGACAGGGGGACTCTACGAGCAGTACTTC.

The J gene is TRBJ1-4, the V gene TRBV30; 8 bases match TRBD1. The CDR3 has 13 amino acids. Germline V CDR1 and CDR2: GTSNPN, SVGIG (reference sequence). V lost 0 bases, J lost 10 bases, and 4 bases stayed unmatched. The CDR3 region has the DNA TGTGCCTGGAGTGTGACAGGGGAAGGAAAACTGTTTTTT. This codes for CAWSVTGEGKLFF. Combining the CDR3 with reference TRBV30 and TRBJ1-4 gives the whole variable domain SQTIHQWPATLVQPVGSPLSLECTVEGTSNPNLYWYRQAAGRGLQLLFYSVGIGQISSEVPQNLSASRPQDRQFILSSKKLLLSDSGFYLCAWSVTGEGKLFFGSGTQLSVL.

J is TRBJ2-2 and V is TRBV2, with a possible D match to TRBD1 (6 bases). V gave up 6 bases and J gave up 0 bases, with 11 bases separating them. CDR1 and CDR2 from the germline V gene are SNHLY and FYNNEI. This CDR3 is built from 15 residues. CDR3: CASSMTGANTGELFF. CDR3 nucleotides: TGTGCCAGCAGCATGACAGGCGCGAACACCGGGGAGCTGTTTTTT.

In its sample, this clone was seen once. In DNA, the CDR3 is TGCGCCAGCAGCCAAGATCGGGGACAGGGTAACACTGAAGCTTTCTTT. It is translated as CASSQDRGQGNTEAFF. The chain carries TRBV4-1 and TRBJ1-1, with 9 bases matching TRBD1. Germline CDR1 is MGHRA and CDR2 is YSYEKL. V gave up 0 bases and J gave up 2 bases; unmatched junction bases: 4. This CDR3 spans 16 amino acids.

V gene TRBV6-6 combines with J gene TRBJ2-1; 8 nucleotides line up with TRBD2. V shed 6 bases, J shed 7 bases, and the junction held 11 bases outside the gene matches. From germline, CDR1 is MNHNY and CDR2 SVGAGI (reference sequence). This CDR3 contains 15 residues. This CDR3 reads CASRSTGGPGNEQFF. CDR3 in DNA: TGTGCCAGCAGGTCCACGGGGGGGCCTGGGAATGAGCAGTTCTTC.

The CDR3 bases are TGTGCCAGCAGTCCCGGGACCTCGGGATACAATGAGCAGTTCTTC. The encoded protein is CASSPGTSGYNEQFF. V gene TRBV2 combines with J gene TRBJ2-1, with D possibly called TRBD1 or TRBD2 (5 bases each). CDR1 and CDR2 (germline): SNHLY, FYNNEI. Between the trimmed V and J ends, which lost 5 bases and 4 bases, there was a span of 15 bases. CDR3 length: 15 residues.

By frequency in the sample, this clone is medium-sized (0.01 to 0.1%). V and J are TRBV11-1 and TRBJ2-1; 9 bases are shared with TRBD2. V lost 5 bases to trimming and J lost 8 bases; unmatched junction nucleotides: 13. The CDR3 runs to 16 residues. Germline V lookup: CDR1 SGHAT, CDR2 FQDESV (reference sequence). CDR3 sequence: CASSQMGAGGLYEQFF. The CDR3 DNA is TGTGCCAGCAGCCAAATGGGAGCGGGAGGTTTGTATGAGCAGTTCTTC.

The CDR3: CASSLGDSNTGELFF. In DNA form, the CDR3 reads TGCGCCAGCAGCTTGGGGGACAGCAACACCGGGGAGCTGTTTTTT. The chain employs TRBV5-1 and TRBJ2-2, with 7 bases aligning to TRBD1. V dropped 0 bases and J dropped 2; count of bases not matched to a gene: 1. CDR1 is SGHRS, CDR2 YFSETQ, per germline. The CDR3 has 15 residues.

Here the CDR3 reads CAWGRSKGQGDPNNQPQHF. CDR3 nucleotide sequence: TGTGCCTGGGGCAGATCAAAGGGACAGGGAGATCCCAACAATCAGCCCCAGCATTTT. The rearrangement uses TRBV30 and TRBJ1-5; 9 nucleotides align to TRBD1. Germline-derived CDR1 and CDR2 are GTSNPN and SVGIG (reference sequence). CDR3 length: 19 amino acids. V shed 5 bases, J shed 3 bases, and the junction held 20 bases outside the gene matches.